This T cell receptor (beta chain) was recorded in a study of cytomegalovirus exposure and HLA in healthy donors (dated 2017 in TCRdb). With respect to the entire study: In an earlier analysis of several hundred of the donors, roughly 300 Gb of sequence data and 100 million or so unique TCR beta sequences from about 180 million T cells were reported. Approximately 310 gigabases of sequencing data and approximately 85 million unique TCR sequences were included in an early release covering 550 to 650 HLA-typed donors. Among the 398 genotyped donors, about 83% belonged to the genetic ancestry cluster associated with self-reported Caucasian donors. The aim of the study was to test whether cataloging public T cell receptors could identify signatures of past pathogen exposure. Using immunosequencing, the study profiled T cell repertoires from fewer than 850 subjects and related those repertoires to cytomegalovirus serostatus. Along with the roughly 670-subject first cohort, a separate validation cohort of 120 different subjects was used. The study combined high-throughput TCR immunosequencing, statistical association of individual TCRs with disease status, and machine learning to predict cytomegalovirus infection status. A later analysis re-analyzed previously published TCR beta repertoires from roughly 600 donors and added high-resolution HLA genotyping to study TCR occurrence patterns. Rather than drawing on any new phenotypic data, the later analysis identified candidate immune exposures from TCR beta sequences and the way those sequences occurred across donors. An earlier analysis of 587 of the donors used high-throughput TCR beta sequencing to judge whether each TCR beta V gene segment behaved as functional or pseudogenic. Donor age, sex, ethnicity and CMV serostatus were compiled together with the repertoire data. In a later genetic analysis, genome-wide SNP genotypes for about 55% of the roughly 670 donors were used, and that subset was treated as a discovery cohort. All discovery cohort repertoires had been generated on a single sequencing platform. HLA typing covered class I and class II loci at four-digit resolution. The number of donors typed differed by locus, with about 620-630 for A, B, C, DRB1 and DQB1, around 500 for DQA1, under 610 for DPA1, and some 440 for DPB1. Because of strong linkage in the cohort, roughly five DR-DQ haplotypes were treated as single units for association and clustering. Across approximately 400 genotyped donors of the cohort, an average of about 240,000 unique TCR beta nucleotide sequences per donor were sequenced, and roughly 20% of those sequences were non-productive. Paper-wide results and their limitations: The sequencing pipeline was judged likely to have produced a cluster of highly shared sequence variants as a technical artifact. When HLA alleles, especially DR and DQ, strongly co-occurred, TCR associations were difficult to assign to individual alleles. HLA typing was unavailable for some donors at each locus, so association tests used only the typed subset. In vitro tests confirmed that a few of the cytomegalovirus-associated TCR beta chains recognize cytomegalovirus antigens. The presence/absence analyses assumed that sequencing depth was roughly uniform across donors, and that assumption may not be true. Most CMV-associated TCR beta chains appeared to be HLA-restricted in a later analysis, and the HLA associations seemed to be driven largely by CMV exposure. In a later genetic analysis, a missense DCLRE1C variant was associated with V-gene and J-gene trimming of TCR beta chains, and the association was replicated in an independent cohort. Most TCR sequences were seen in very few donors, while some public TCRs were found in many individuals. The study listed 150 to 200 TCR beta chains as associated with cytomegalovirus. In both the original and validation cohorts, the classifier was reported to diagnose cytomegalovirus status with high specificity and sensitivity. The authors suggested that the approach could potentially be generalized to other disease states and immunological phenotypes. For the cohort, immune exposure information was limited to CMV serostatus. This cohort had only TCR beta chains sequenced, and the lack of alpha or paired-chain data limited which features could be detected. A later analysis found that HLA-associated TCR beta chains were more clonally expanded and had lower generation probabilities than equally common non-associated chains. A further reported finding was that TCR beta sequences accurately predicted the HLA-A and HLA-B alleles for most subjects in the first cohort. Seventeen rarely observed V segments, including chromosome 9 orphons, were excluded from the earlier analysis of approximately 500 of the donors because counts were too low. According to a later analysis, TCR association rates differed among HLA loci, with DRB1 alleles showing the most associated TCRs and HLA-C alleles showing the fewest. Broadly in line with IMGT annotations, most TCR beta V segments showed up in productive rearrangements about 87% or about 30% of the time in an earlier analysis of several hundred of the donors. In a later genetic analysis, fewer N-insertions in productive TCRs were reported among donors in an Asian-associated ancestry cluster than the roughly 700-donor mean. Because the 87-base-pair reads could not distinguish some IMGT-functional V segments, including TRBV6-2 and TRBV6-3, those segments were excluded. Correlated functional status among segregating V segments might be attributable to linkage disequilibrium, but an unknown experimental factor could not be ruled out. According to a later analysis, parvovirus B19, influenza, CMV and Epstein-Barr virus appeared linked to several top co-occurrence clusters. In a later analysis, around 15,000 TCR beta sequences were associated with specific HLA alleles at a false discovery rate of 0.05.

The CDR3 runs 17 amino acids, cysteine and phenylalanine included. Left in the record is the CDR3 DNA by itself, 51 bases read in frame from the first base. Clipping removes 0 bases from V and 4 bases from J, with 7 as the unmatched junction base count. Via the germline V gene (reference sequence), CDR1 is SGHKS and CDR2 YYEKEE. The library was built by means of the immunoSEQ multiplex PCR assay. For the multiplex PCR, a mixture combining 60 forward primers for TCR Vbeta segments and 13 reverse primers for TCR Jbeta segments was used. The CDR3 region of rearranged TCR beta genes was amplified from genomic DNA by a multiplex PCR assay. The Illumina HiSeq System was used to sequence the amplified TCR beta libraries as 87-base-pair reads. Turning to the authors' computational methods: A later analysis tallied around 82 million unique TCR beta chains across the 700 or so repertoires, and approximately 12 million of those chains were shared by two or more donors. To remove PCR and sequencing errors, raw reads were error-corrected and collapsed into unique sequences using a nearest-neighbor algorithm that merged closely related sequences. CDR3 sequences were aligned to IMGT reference sequences to assign V, D and J gene segments. For a sequence to be retained, a match of at least six nucleotides was required to both a V gene segment and a J gene segment. A rearrangement counted as productive if the CDR3 had no stop codons and remained in frame with V and J, and every other rearrangement counted as non-productive. CDR3 was defined according to IMGT convention as the region running from the second conserved V-encoded cysteine to the conserved J-encoded phenylalanine. The earlier analysis of some 600 of the donors excluded sequences that lacked an unambiguous match to a single V gene segment. In an earlier analysis of some 590 of the donors, a V segment was called functional when productive rearrangements were above 56.7%, and segregating when the standard deviation between donors exceeded 5%. A statistical classification framework was developed to diagnose cytomegalovirus status using the catalog of TCR beta chain sequences. In a later analysis, TCR nucleotide sequences were compared against IMGT/GENE-DB human TR gene sequences so that V and J genes could be assigned. Using the TCRdist pipeline, a later analysis assigned CDR3 sequences along with most-parsimonious VDJ recombination scenarios. A later analysis defined each TCR beta chain by its CDR3 amino acid sequence plus V-gene family, and excluded reads lacking a unique V-gene family. To address suspected cross-contamination and a sequencing artifact, a later analysis removed 592 highly shared, low-generation-probability nucleotide sequences. For each public chain, a later analysis derived a clonal expansion index from normalized ranks of inferred template counts within each repertoire. A later analysis computed generation probabilities with a VDJ recombination model fitted to out-of-frame rearrangements, and checked the results against IGoR. A later analysis scored TCR-TCR, TCR-HLA and TCR-CMV co-occurrence with hypergeometric tests, applying a repertoire-size bias correction to TCR pairs. In a later analysis, false discovery rates were estimated by permuting HLA or CMV assignments 20 times. In a later analysis, co-occurring TCRs were grouped using DBSCAN, and TCRdist sequence similarity was added for clustering within HLA-allele-positive subsets. For co-occurrence clustering, repertoires with fewer than 30,000 or more than 120,000 public chains were excluded, along with about five repertoires with anomalous nucleotide sharing. Here the immuneACCESS table is served through TCRdb, limited to in-frame sequences with V and J called. Missing clones are a known gap in these copies; in checked studies unresolved V genes cover under half, and the rest lacks a known reason. V and J calls and clone size are copied from that table; D and trimming were computed from the DNA. Recorded for this sample are around 200,000 clones; under 85% of them occurred a single time. About 3.4% of the sample comes from the top ten.

The cohort consisted of 600 or so healthy bone marrow donors. Cohort members were all nominally healthy when sampled, although unrecorded immune exposures were likely present. The donor tested CMV seronegative and was one of the 352 seronegative cohort members. Each donor provided a peripheral blood sample, and peripheral blood mononuclear cells were used for TCR beta sequencing. Genomic DNA was extracted from the blood cell samples with the Qiagen DNeasy Blood Extraction Kit. About this clone: Which antigen it targets is not known. The record has no base qualities; no much larger clone is one base away.

The source is a female donor in good health and CMV-seronegative. Sequenced material: PBMCs. The sequence joins TRBV5-5 to TRBJ2-1; a stretch of 10 junction bases matches TRBD2. The CDR3 protein sequence reads: CASSLVQRGGLYNEQFF. The DNA sequence is as follows: TGTGCCAGCAGCTTGGTCCAGCGGGGGGGCTTATACAATGAGCAGTTCTTC.